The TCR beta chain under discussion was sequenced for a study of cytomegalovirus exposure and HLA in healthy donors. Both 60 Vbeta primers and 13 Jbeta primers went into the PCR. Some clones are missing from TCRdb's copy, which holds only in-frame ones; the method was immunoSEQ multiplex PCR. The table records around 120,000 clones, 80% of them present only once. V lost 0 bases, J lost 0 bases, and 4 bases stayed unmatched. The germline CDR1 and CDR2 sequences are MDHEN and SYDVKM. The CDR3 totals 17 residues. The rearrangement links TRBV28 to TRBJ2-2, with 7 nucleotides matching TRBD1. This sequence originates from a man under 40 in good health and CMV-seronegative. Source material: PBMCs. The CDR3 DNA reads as TGTGCCAGCAGTTTATGGTCGGGGACAGCGAACACCGGGGAGCTGTTTTTT. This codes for CASSLWSGTANTGELFF.